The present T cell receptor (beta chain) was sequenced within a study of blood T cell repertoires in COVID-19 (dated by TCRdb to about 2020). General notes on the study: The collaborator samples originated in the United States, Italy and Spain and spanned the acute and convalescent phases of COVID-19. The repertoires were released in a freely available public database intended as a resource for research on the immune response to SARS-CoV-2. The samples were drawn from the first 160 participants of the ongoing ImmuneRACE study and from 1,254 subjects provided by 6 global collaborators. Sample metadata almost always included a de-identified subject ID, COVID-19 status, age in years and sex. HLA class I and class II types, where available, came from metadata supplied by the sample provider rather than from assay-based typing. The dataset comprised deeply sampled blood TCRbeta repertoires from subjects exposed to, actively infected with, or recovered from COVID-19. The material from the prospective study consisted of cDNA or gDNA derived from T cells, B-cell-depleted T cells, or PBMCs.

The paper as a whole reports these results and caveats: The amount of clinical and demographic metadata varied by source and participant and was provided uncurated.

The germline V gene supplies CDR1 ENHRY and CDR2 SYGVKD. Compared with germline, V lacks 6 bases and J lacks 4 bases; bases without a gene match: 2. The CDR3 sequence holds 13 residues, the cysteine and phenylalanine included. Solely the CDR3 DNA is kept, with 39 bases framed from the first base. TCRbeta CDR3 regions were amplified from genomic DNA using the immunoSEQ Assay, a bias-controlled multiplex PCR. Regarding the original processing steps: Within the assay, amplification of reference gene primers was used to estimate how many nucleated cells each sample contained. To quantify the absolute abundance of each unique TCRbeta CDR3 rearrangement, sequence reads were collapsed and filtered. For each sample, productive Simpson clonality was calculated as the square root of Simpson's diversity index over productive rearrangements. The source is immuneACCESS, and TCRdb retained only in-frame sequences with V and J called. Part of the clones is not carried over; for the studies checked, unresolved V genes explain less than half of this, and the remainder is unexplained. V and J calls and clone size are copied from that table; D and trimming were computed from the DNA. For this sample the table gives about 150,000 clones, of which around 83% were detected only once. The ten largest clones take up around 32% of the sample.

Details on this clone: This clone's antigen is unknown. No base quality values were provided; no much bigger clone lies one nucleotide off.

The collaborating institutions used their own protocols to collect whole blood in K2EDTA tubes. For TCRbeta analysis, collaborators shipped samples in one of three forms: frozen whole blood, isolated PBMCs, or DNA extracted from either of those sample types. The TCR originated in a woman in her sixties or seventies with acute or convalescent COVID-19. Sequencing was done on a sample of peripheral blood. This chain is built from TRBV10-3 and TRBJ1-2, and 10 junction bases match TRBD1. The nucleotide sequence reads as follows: TGTGCCATCAGGGGGACAGGGGTCTATGGCTACACCTTC. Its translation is CAIRGTGVYGYTF.